This TCR beta chain was captured by sequencing in a study of blood T cells in healthy people across ages. Study-wide findings and caveats: Naive and antigen-experienced cells could not be conclusively compared, given unsorted PBMCs.

For this clonotype: Its antigen is as yet unknown.

Those donating, healthy Caucasian individuals from Russia, were aged roughly 6 to 90. Using a J-beta primer mix together with a sample-barcoded 5' primer, a second PCR was run for roughly 7 to 11 cycles. TCRdb re-analysed the 5' RACE reads in MiXCR, keeping a single row per CDR3 protein. Of about 640,000 distinct CDR3 sequences listed, roughly three fifths were seen once; the top ten hold over 30%. This clonotype was sampled from a man aged 60 to 69 in good health. The sequenced material came from blood.

The CDR3 sequence is CASSFNTGDTEAFF. CDR3 bases: TGCGCCAGCAGCTTTAACACGGGAGACACTGAAGCTTTCTTT. The genes are TRBV5-1 and TRBJ1-1; D is unclear. The length of the CDR3 is 14 residues. Germline V gene sequence: CDR1 SGHRS, CDR2 YFSETQ. Between the trimmed V and J ends, which lost 2 bases and 3 bases, there was a span of 11 bases.